One sample yielded the 21 T cell receptor beta chains listed below, sequenced in a study of blood T cells in healthy people across ages (dated by TCRdb to the mid-2010s). Receptors were amplified or captured by 5' RACE. TCRdb names Illumina HiSeq 2500 as the instrument used. A second PCR of roughly 7 to 11 cycles was performed with a sample-barcoded 5' primer and a J-beta primer mix. TCRdb reprocessed the public reads (quality trimming at Q25 with fastp, clone calling with MiXCR) and kept in-frame beta chains. Rows with one shared CDR3 protein collapse into an entry with the most common genes and DNA. This sample is represented by about 1.8 million distinct CDR3 sequences; around 50% of them were singletons. Of the sample, around 2.1% falls within the top ten clones. Sequencing used blood. The receptors originated from a middle-aged woman in good health.

The genes are TRBV20-1 and TRBJ2-1; 7 nucleotides line up with TRBD1. The CDR3 length is 14 residues. V shed 6 bases, J shed 3 bases, and the junction held 8 bases outside the gene matches. Germline values: CDR1 DFQATT, CDR2 SNEGSKA (reference sequence). CDR3 DNA: TGCAGTGCCACGACAGGGTCCAACTACAATGAGCAGTTCTTC. Encoded protein: CSATTGSNYNEQFF.

This clonotype was counted a few times. The V gene is TRBV12-3 or TRBV12-4, the J gene TRBJ2-7; D call uncertain. The V end lost 2 bases, the J end lost 1 base, and 9 bases lay between the germline ends. The CDR3 is 14 amino acids. The CDR3 sequence: CASSLLAVSYEQYF. The DNA of the CDR3 is TGTGCCAGCAGTTTATTGGCTGTTTCCTACGAGCAGTACTTC.

The chain is built from TRBV6-5 and TRBJ2-5; the D gene is possibly TRBD2 (6 bases). The CDR3 loop spans 14 amino acids. CDR1 MNHEY and CDR2 SVGAGI come from the germline V gene. The V and J ends lost 0 bases and 9 bases respectively, with 14 bases between them. The CDR3 DNA follows: TGTGCCAGCAGTTACTCGCGGGGTGAAAAGCCCCAGTACTTC. Translating it yields CASSYSRGEKPQYF.

DNA of the CDR3: TGTGCCAGCAGTCTCCCGAGGGGCCCCTACGAGCAGTACTTC. Its protein product is CASSLPRGPYEQYF. The chain joins TRBV28 to TRBJ2-7; D may correspond to TRBD1 or TRBD2 (5 bases each). This CDR3 spans 14 amino acids. The germline V and J ends were trimmed by 5 bases and 2 bases, with 13 bases remaining between them. Germline V gene lookup returns CDR1 MDHEN and CDR2 SYDVKM.

This clonotype was seen more than once but under ten times. V gene TRBV7-9 combines with J gene TRBJ2-7; the D gene could be TRBD1 or TRBD2 (5 bases each). V lost 5 bases and J lost 6, with 14 bases in between. The germline V gene encodes CDR1 SEHNR and CDR2 FQNEAQ (reference sequence). The CDR3 totals 13 residues. The CDR3 is CASSVMGVPEQYF. The CDR3 DNA is TGTGCCAGCAGCGTGATGGGGGTTCCCGAGCAGTACTTC.

The chain couples TRBV29-1 to TRBJ2-5, with D perhaps assigned TRBD1 or TRBD2 (5 bases each). The CDR3 is made up of 16 amino acids. Trimming pared 0 bases from V and 4 bases from J, leaving 18 bases between. Germline V CDR1 and CDR2: SQVTM, ANQGSEA. The CDR3 spells CSVEDRTRGVGETQYF. The DNA of the CDR3 is TGCAGCGTTGAAGATCGAACCCGAGGGGTTGGAGAGACCCAGTACTTC. The whole variable domain, filled in from reference TRBV29-1 and TRBJ2-5, reads SAVISQKPSRDICQRGTSLTIQCQVDSQVTMMFWYRQQPGQSLTLIATANQGSEATYESGFVIDKFPISRPNLTFSTLTVSNMSPEDSSIYLCSVEDRTRGVGETQYFGPGTRLLVL.

V is TRBV15 and J is TRBJ2-7, with TRBD1 identical over 9 bases. The germline gives CDR1 LNHNV, CDR2 YYDKDF (reference sequence). The length of the CDR3 is 14 residues. Unmatched junction bases numbered 3, after V lost 1 base and J lost 5 bases. The CDR3 coding sequence is TGTGCCACCAGCAGAGGGGACAGGGACGACGAGCAGTACTTC. Translated: CATSRGDRDDEQYF.

This sequence joins TRBV4-2 and TRBJ2-3; no definite D call. Between the trimmed V and J ends, which lost 0 bases and 8 bases, there was a span of 6 bases. The CDR3 sequence is 12 residues long. The germline gives CDR1 LGHNA, CDR2 YNFKEQ. The CDR3 coding sequence is TGTGCCAGCAGCCAAGACGGAAGTACGCAGTATTTT. Its protein product is CASSQDGSTQYF.

The chain recombines TRBV20-1 with TRBJ2-7, with TRBD2 matching 12 bases. Germline lookup yields CDR1 DFQATT and CDR2 SNEGSKA (reference sequence). V gave up 6 bases and J gave up 7 bases; unmatched junction bases: 19. The CDR3 runs 17 residues. The CDR3 region is CSAQPQLAGGPTGEQYF. The CDR3 bases are TGCAGTGCCCAACCCCAACTAGCGGGGGGCCCTACTGGTGAGCAGTACTTC.

This clonotype was counted between two and nine times. V and J are TRBV28 and TRBJ2-6; D assignment may be TRBD1 or TRBD2 (5 bases each). CDR3 size: 16 residues. Germline V gives CDR1 MDHEN, CDR2 SYDVKM. Trimming took 4 bases from V and 2 from J, leaving 12 bases between them. The CDR3, as DNA: TGTGCCAGCAGTTCGTCCGGGACGGCTGGGGCCAACGTCCTGACTTTC. This sequence encodes CASSSSGTAGANVLTF.

This clonotype showed up just a few times. The chain carries TRBV29-1 and TRBJ2-4; the D is unclear. The J call may be incorrect, as the DNA end agrees better with TRBJ2-5. CDR1 and CDR2 from the germline V gene are SQVTM and ANQGSEA. This CDR3 is built from 14 residues. DNA of the CDR3: TGCAGCGTTGAAGTACCGGTACGACGGGAGACCCAGTACTTC. As protein: CSVEVPVRRETQYF.

This clonotype was counted ten times or more. This chain joins TRBV20-1 and TRBJ2-3; D not certain. This CDR3 is built from 14 residues. V lost 4 bases, J lost 0 bases, and 11 bases lay in between. Germline lookup yields CDR1 DFQATT and CDR2 SNEGSKA (reference sequence). The CDR3 DNA reads as TGCAGTGCTACAGGCGGTCGGAGCACAGATACGCAGTATTTT. Its translation is CSATGGRSTDTQYF.

V is TRBV7-2 and J is TRBJ2-3; no firm D call. The CDR3 has 20 amino acids. Trimming took off 3 bases at V and 0 bases at J, with 25 bases between the two ends. In germline, CDR1 is SGHTA, CDR2 FQGNSA. CDR3 in amino acids: CASSFPYESIIVGSTDTQYF. The CDR3 nucleotides read TGTGCCAGCAGCTTCCCTTATGAGAGTATCATAGTGGGGAGCACAGATACGCAGTATTTT.

Turning to this clonotype: One end of the junction fails to match germline, which may point to a read error. The chain carries TRBV20-1 and TRBJ2-4, with D perhaps TRBD2 (5 bases). The germline V gene has CDR1 DFQATT and CDR2 SNEGSKA (reference sequence). The CDR3 is made up of 15 amino acids. CDR3 DNA sequence: TGCAGTGCTTCGGACGCCACCCTAGCCAAAAACATTCGGTACTTC. It specifies CSASDATLAKNIRYF.

The table lists this clonotype with many counts. CDR3 region: CASSLSGTGTDTQYF. In nucleotides, the CDR3 is TGTGCCAGCAGCTTAAGTGGGACAGGGACAGATACGCAGTATTTT. V is TRBV7-2 and J is TRBJ2-3, with 9 bases aligning to TRBD1. The CDR3 contains 15 residues. Germline CDR1 SGHTA, CDR2 FQGNSA. V was clipped by 2 bases and J by 3 bases; unmatched bases: 3.

The chain links TRBV4-2 to TRBJ2-3; 11 nucleotides match TRBD2. This CDR3 comprises 17 residues. The ends lost 1 base at V and 5 bases at J; junction bases unmatched: 8. Germline values: CDR1 LGHNA, CDR2 YNFKEQ. Here the CDR3 DNA reads TGTGCCAGCAGCCAAGGTGATAGCGGGGGGGCAGGAGATACGCAGTATTTT. As protein: CASSQGDSGGAGDTQYF.

This clonotype was seen a few times. J is TRBJ2-6 and V is TRBV2; D gene uncertain. The germline V and J ends were trimmed by 9 bases and 4 bases, with 13 bases remaining between them. Germline V CDR1 and CDR2: SNHLY, FYNNEI. The CDR3 covers 14 residues. The CDR3 sequence is CASGFLLGANVLTF. In DNA, the CDR3 is TGTGCCAGTGGATTTCTTTTAGGGGCCAACGTCCTGACTTTC.

The chain is built from TRBV19 and TRBJ2-7, with D possibly matching TRBD2 (5 bases). Trimming took 10 bases from V and 6 from J, leaving 22 bases between them. The CDR3 has 14 amino acids. From germline, CDR1 is LNHDA and CDR2 SQIVND (reference sequence). CDR3 DNA: TGTGCCACTGTCGGTCGGGGTGGAAGCGGCGAGCAGTACTTC. Amino acids: CATVGRGGSGEQYF. Full variable domain (outside the CDR3, taken from reference TRBV19 and TRBJ2-7): DGGITQSPKYLFRKEGQNVTLSCEQNLNHDAMYWYRQDPGQGLRLIYYSQIVNDFQKGDIAEGYSVSREKKESFPLTVTSAQKNPTAFYLCATVGRGGSGEQYFGPGTRLTVT.

This clonotype was detected a few times. The V gene is TRBV20-1, the J gene TRBJ2-3, with TRBD2 matching over 8 bases. Germline CDR1 reads DFQATT; CDR2 reads SNEGSKA (reference sequence). The CDR3 loop spans 14 amino acids. V was clipped by 6 bases and J by 1 base; unmatched bases: 6. The CDR3 bases are TGCAGTGCAACGCCGGGACTAGGCACAGATACGCAGTATTTT. Residues: CSATPGLGTDTQYF.

J is TRBJ2-4 and V is TRBV20-1, with D tentatively TRBD1 or TRBD2 (6 bases each). Germline V gene data show CDR1 as DFQATT and CDR2 as SNEGSKA (reference sequence). The length of the CDR3 is 12 residues. Trimming took 6 bases from V and 12 from J, leaving 18 bases between them. This CDR3 reads CSAVVLGGRQYF. CDR3 coding DNA: TGCAGTGCAGTCGTACTTGGGGGGCGTCAGTACTTC.

The chain recombines TRBV5-1 with TRBJ2-7; 8 bases map to TRBD2. Losses at the gene ends were 5 bases for V and 6 bases for J; bases not matched to a gene: 10. The CDR3 extends over 14 amino acids. Germline lookup yields CDR1 SGHRS and CDR2 YFSETQ. CDR3 sequence (DNA): TGCGCCAGCAGAATTACGGGGGGGGGCCCCGAGCAGTACTTC. This gives the protein CASRITGGGPEQYF. Full variable domain (remainder filled in from reference TRBV5-1 and TRBJ2-7): KAGVTQTPRYLIKTRGQQVTLSCSPISGHRSVSWYQQTPGQGLQFLFEYFSETQRNKGNFPGRFSGRQFSNSRSEMNVSTLELGDSALYLCASRITGGGPEQYFGPGTRLTVT.